This passage covers 10 T cell receptor beta chains from one sample sequenced in a study of graft-versus-host responses after intestinal transplantation. For these receptors, no antigen is known. Only in-frame clones appear in the TCRdb table, and some are missing; sequencing was by immunoSEQ multiplex PCR. This sample has fewer than 90,000 clones, with about 94% found just once. The sequencing used unstimulated CD4+ T cells sorted from spleen or lymph node cells, collected before transplant. These receptors originate from a human donor who was the organ donor for an intestinal transplant.

The chain has TRBV30 and TRBJ2-2; no clear D gene. Trimming pared 4 bases from V and 1 base from J, leaving 4 bases between. The V gene's germline CDR1 is GTSNPN and CDR2 SVGIG (reference sequence). The CDR3 extends over 12 amino acids. The CDR3 reads CAWTGNTGELFF. CDR3 sequence (DNA): TGTGCCTGGACAGGGAACACCGGGGAGCTGTTTTTT.

The gene calls are TRBV5-8 and TRBJ1-5; 7 bases fit TRBD1. Trimming took 2 bases from V and 0 from J; bases not matched to a gene: 14. This CDR3 has 19 residues. CDR1 and CDR2 (germline): SGHTS, YDEGEE. This chain's CDR3 is CASSFARDSVIYSNQPQHF. In DNA form, the CDR3 reads TGTGCCAGCAGCTTCGCCAGGGACAGCGTGATTTATAGCAATCAGCCCCAGCATTTT. The entire variable domain, with the rest obtained from reference TRBV5-8 and TRBJ1-5, is as follows: EAGVTQSPTHLIKTRGQQATLRCSPISGHTSVYWYQQALGLGLQFLLWYDEGEERNRGNFPPRFSGRQFPNYSSELNVNALELEDSALYLCASSFARDSVIYSNQPQHFGDGTRLSIL.

CDR3 DNA: TGTGCCAGCAGTTATACGAGGGGGGCCTCTAACTATGGCTACACCTTC. It codes for CASSYTRGASNYGYTF. The chain links TRBV28 to TRBJ1-2, with D tentatively TRBD1 (6 bases). Trimming removed 4 bases from V and 0 bases from J, with 15 bases in between. CDR1 and CDR2 (germline): MDHEN, SYDVKM. The CDR3 is 16 residues long.

V usage is TRBV27 and J usage is TRBJ1-2, with 8 bases fitting TRBD1. With V trimmed by 6 bases and J by 5 bases, 8 bases remained unmatched. This CDR3 region has 14 residues. Germline CDR1 is MNHEY and CDR2 is SMNVEV (reference sequence). CDR3 sequence: CASSEGRGPYGYTF. Here the CDR3 DNA reads TGTGCCAGCAGCGAAGGCAGGGGGCCTTATGGCTACACCTTC.

The CDR3 region is CASSPGLLFTDTQYF. The CDR3 DNA is TGCGCCAGCAGTCCGGGACTCCTCTTCACAGATACGCAGTATTTT. The chain has TRBV10-2 and TRBJ2-3; D is possibly TRBD2 (6 bases). CDR3 length equals 15 residues. Trimming removed 5 bases from V and 2 bases from J, with 14 bases in between. Per the germline V gene, CDR1 is WSHSY and CDR2 is SAAADI.

In regard to this clone: This sample also contains other DNA sequences that code for the same CDR3. This rearrangement joins TRBV28 to TRBJ1-1, with D unresolved. The V and J ends lost 1 base and 1 base respectively, with 1 base between them. The CDR3 contains 12 residues. Germline CDR1 reads MDHEN; CDR2 reads SYDVKM. The DNA for the CDR3 is TGTGCCAGCAGTTTATCGAACACTGAAGCTTTCTTT. Protein product: CASSLSNTEAFF.

V usage is TRBV19 and J usage is TRBJ2-7; tentative D call: TRBD2 (6 bases). This CDR3 is built from 15 residues. Germline CDR1 is LNHDA and CDR2 is SQIVND (reference sequence). The V end was cut by 5 bases, the J end by 0 bases, with 14 bases between. CDR3 sequence (DNA): TGTGCCAGTAGTCAGGCGTGGGGGGTCTCCTACGAGCAGTACTTC. Its protein product is CASSQAWGVSYEQYF. The whole variable domain, remainder taken from reference TRBV19 and TRBJ2-7, is DGGITQSPKYLFRKEGQNVTLSCEQNLNHDAMYWYRQDPGQGLRLIYYSQIVNDFQKGDIAEGYSVSREKKESFPLTVTSAQKNPTAFYLCASSQAWGVSYEQYFGPGTRLTVT.

This clone was picked up a small number of times. The V and J genes are TRBV10-3 and TRBJ1-4; D call uncertain. The CDR3 is 17 amino acids. V was trimmed by 2 bases and J by 0 bases, leaving 13 bases between them. Germline CDR1 reads ENHRY; CDR2 reads SYGVKD. The CDR3 DNA sequence: TGTGCCATCAGTGAGGCTCCAGACGGGACAACTAATGAAAAACTGTTTTTT. This gives the protein CAISEAPDGTTNEKLFF.

The CDR3 sequence: CASSESKGLRGYTF. The CDR3 DNA is TGTGCCAGCAGTGAAAGCAAGGGCTTAAGGGGCTACACCTTC. The V call is TRBV6-1, the J call TRBJ1-2; D is ambiguous. The germline V gene has CDR1 MNHNS and CDR2 SASEGT. This CDR3 has 14 residues. V was pared by 2 bases and J by 8 bases, with 15 bases between.

This chain joins TRBV28 and TRBJ2-1, with TRBD1 identical over 7 bases. Germline lookup yields CDR1 MDHEN and CDR2 SYDVKM. The V gene end was trimmed by 6 bases and the J gene end by 9 bases; junction bases not matched to a gene: 11. The CDR3 has 14 residues. CDR3: CASRNQGDRGEQFF. The CDR3 DNA follows: TGTGCCAGCAGAAACCAGGGGGATCGGGGTGAGCAGTTCTTC.